This passage covers 20 T cell receptor beta chains from one sample sequenced in a study of human T cells and chemical hapten exposure. One entry per CDR3 protein, called by TCRdb with MiXCR from the RACE reads. The sample lists about 46,000 distinct CDR3 sequences, over 3.5% occurring once. Time point noted: healthy volunteer bleed at 2 weeks. Extraction yielded total RNA from whole blood (unfractionated). The sample comprised whole blood. Receptors originate from a female donor in good health. Some clones in this sample may be carry-over from other donors' samples.

The sample holds many counts of this clonotype. The chain is built from TRBV12-3 or TRBV12-4 and TRBJ2-7; D is tentatively TRBD1 or TRBD2 (5 bases each). V was shortened by 3 bases and J by 6 bases, with 18 bases between the two germline ends. The length of the CDR3 is 15 residues. In DNA, the CDR3 is TGTGCCAGCAGTTTGACTTCGGCAGGGACGAGCGAGCAGTACTTC. Its translation: CASSLTSAGTSEQYF.

This clonotype was observed at least ten times. The chain is built from TRBV29-1 and TRBJ2-2; weak D call: TRBD1 (6 bases). This CDR3 is 14 amino acids long. From germline, CDR1 is SQVTM and CDR2 ANQGSEA. Trimming cost V 4 bases and J 1 base, with 10 bases left between them. CDR3 region: CSVVPGENTGELFF. The CDR3 bases are TGCAGCGTTGTTCCAGGGGAGAACACCGGGGAGCTGTTTTTT.

This clonotype was seen at least ten times. The gene calls are TRBV13 and TRBJ1-1; TRBD1 is a possible D gene (6 bases). There are 13 residues in the CDR3. The germline V and J ends were trimmed by 3 bases and 7 bases, with 12 bases remaining between them. Germline V lookup: CDR1 PRHDT, CDR2 FYEKMQ (reference sequence). The CDR3 bases are TGTGCCAGCAGCTTCTCTAGGGGGAGTGAAGCTTTCTTT. It is translated as CASSFSRGSEAFF.

This clonotype was counted many times. The chain carries TRBV7-9 and TRBJ2-3; D is ambiguous. This CDR3 is 11 amino acids long. Trimming took off 5 bases at V and 4 bases at J, with 4 bases between the two ends. Germline values: CDR1 SEHNR, CDR2 FQNEAQ (reference sequence). CDR3 sequence reads: CASSRADTQYF. The CDR3 DNA is TGTGCCAGCAGCCGAGCAGATACGCAGTATTTT.

The table lists this clonotype with a few counts. A read error is possible here, since a much larger clone lies one base away. The chain is built from TRBV4-3 and TRBJ1-6, with 7 bases fitting TRBD1. Germline CDR1 and CDR2: LGHNA and YSLEER. This CDR3 spans 19 amino acids. CDR3 coding DNA: TGCGCCAGCAGCCAATATAGTGAACAGGGGAGCACCCTAAGGTCACCCCTCAACTTT. It yields the protein CASSQYSEQGSTLRSPLNF.

This clonotype was counted between two and nine times. The CDR3 DNA reads TGTGCCACGAAAGCACCTAACACCGGGGAGCTGTTTTTT. Encoded protein: CATKAPNTGELFF. The rearrangement uses TRBV24-1 and TRBJ2-2; D is uncertain. The CDR3 length is 13 residues. The V and J ends lost 10 bases and 2 bases respectively, with 10 bases between them. Germline V gene data show CDR1 as KGHDR and CDR2 as SFDVKD.

This clonotype came up many times. This chain connects TRBV5-6 to TRBJ2-2; D not certain. V lost 0 bases, J lost 0 bases, and 9 bases lay in between. Per the germline V gene, CDR1 is SGHDT and CDR2 is YYEEEE. CDR3 length: 16 residues. CDR3: CASSLGGWANTGELFF. The CDR3 region has the DNA TGTGCCAGCAGCTTGGGGGGATGGGCGAACACCGGGGAGCTGTTTTTT. Based on the CDR3 plus reference TRBV5-6 and TRBJ2-2, the full variable domain is DAGVTQSPTHLIKTRGQQVTLRCSPKSGHDTVSWYQQALGQGPQFIFQYYEEEERQRGNFPDRFSGHQFPNYSSELNVNALLLGDSALYLCASSLGGWANTGELFFGEGSRLTVL.

This chain links TRBV19 with TRBJ1-5, with 7 bases lining up with TRBD1. V trimming: 5 bases; J trimming: 1 base; junction bases outside the gene matches: 8. Germline V gives CDR1 LNHDA, CDR2 SQIVND (reference sequence). This CDR3 has 16 amino acids. DNA for the CDR3: TGTGCCAGTAGTTATCGCAGGGGGGCGAGCAATCAGCCCCAGCATTTT. It yields the protein CASSYRRGASNQPQHF.

At least ten counts were recorded for this clonotype. The chain carries TRBV9 and TRBJ2-1; 9 nucleotides align to TRBD2. The CDR3 is 16 amino acids. V shed 4 bases and J 2 bases; nucleotides not matched to a gene: 7. From germline, CDR1 is SGDLS and CDR2 YYNGEE. This CDR3 reads CASSYLAGSTYNEQFF. As DNA, the CDR3 is TGTGCCAGCAGCTACCTAGCGGGGAGTACCTACAATGAGCAGTTCTTC. The full variable domain, rest sourced from reference TRBV9 and TRBJ2-1, is DSGVTQTPKHLITATGQRVTLRCSPRSGDLSVYWYQQSLDQGLQFLIQYYNGEERAKGNILERFSAQQFPDLHSELNLSSLELGDSALYFCASSYLAGSTYNEQFFGPGTRLTVL.

At least ten counts were recorded for this clonotype. The chain joins TRBV4-2 to TRBJ1-5; maybe TRBD1 (6 bases). V was pared by 0 bases and J by 10 bases, with 16 bases between. The CDR3 runs to 15 residues. From germline, CDR1 is LGHNA and CDR2 YNFKEQ. CDR3 nucleotides: TGTGCCAGCAGCCAAGAAACAGGGTTTTTGGATCCCCAGCATTTT. Amino acids: CASSQETGFLDPQHF.

The table lists this clonotype with a few counts. This chain connects TRBV10-3 to TRBJ2-5, with TRBD1 as a possible D gene (6 bases). The CDR3 contains 14 residues. Trimming cost V 0 bases and J 4 bases, with 9 bases left between them. Germline V gives CDR1 ENHRY, CDR2 SYGVKD. CDR3 protein: CAISESTGSETQYF. The CDR3 DNA is TGTGCCATCAGTGAGTCAACAGGGTCAGAGACCCAGTACTTC.

This clonotype has ten or more counts. The gene calls are TRBV11-1 and TRBJ2-3; 12 bases are a match to TRBD2. The V segment lost 6 bases and the J segment 1 base; nucleotides outside the gene matches: 2. The CDR3 length is 15 residues. The germline V gene has CDR1 SGHAT and CDR2 FQDESV (reference sequence). CDR3 region: CASRRTSGGTDTQYF. The CDR3 nucleotides read TGTGCCAGCAGGAGGACTAGCGGGGGCACAGATACGCAGTATTTT. The whole variable domain, remainder taken from reference TRBV11-1 and TRBJ2-3, is EAEVAQSPRYKITEKSQAVAFWCDPISGHATLYWYRQILGQGPELLVQFQDESVVDDSQLPKDRFSAERLKGVDSTLKIQPAELGDSAMYLCASRRTSGGTDTQYFGPGTRLTVL.

This clonotype was counted many times. The chain uses TRBV7-2 and TRBJ1-1; possibly TRBD1 for D (5 bases). Germline loops: CDR1 SGHTA, CDR2 FQGNSA. The ends were cut back, 3 bases at V and 0 bases at J, with 11 bases in the middle. CDR3 length: 15 amino acids. This CDR3 reads CASSFQGLLNTEAFF. The CDR3 coding sequence is TGTGCCAGCAGCTTTCAGGGACTCCTGAACACTGAAGCTTTCTTT.

This clonotype was detected many times. This rearrangement joins TRBV6-6 to TRBJ2-7, with 7 nucleotides matching TRBD1. Germline V gives CDR1 MNHNY, CDR2 SVGAGI (reference sequence). Trimming at V came to 1 base and at J to 7 bases, leaving 4 bases not matched to a gene. The CDR3 runs to 13 residues. CDR3 loop: CASSYWAGGEQYF. The DNA for the CDR3 is TGTGCCAGCAGTTACTGGGCAGGGGGTGAGCAGTACTTC.

This clonotype was recorded at least ten times. The rearrangement uses TRBV11-3 and TRBJ2-1, with D possibly called TRBD1 or TRBD2 (5 bases each). Trimming removed 5 bases at V and 6 bases at J, with 20 bases between. The CDR3 contains 16 residues. From germline, CDR1 is SGHNT and CDR2 YENEEA. CDR3 residues: CASSPGRQGRANEQFF. The CDR3 DNA reads as TGTGCCAGCAGCCCGGGCCGCCAGGGACGCGCCAATGAGCAGTTCTTC. The full variable domain, rest sourced from reference TRBV11-3 and TRBJ2-1, is EAGVVQSPRYKIIEKKQPVAFWCNPISGHNTLYWYLQNLGQGPELLIRYENEEAVDDSQLPKDRFSAERLKGVDSTLKIQPAELGDSAVYLCASSPGRQGRANEQFFGPGTRLTVL.

This clonotype appeared many times. The chain is built from TRBV4-1 and TRBJ2-6; D may be TRBD1 (5 bases). V was cut by 2 bases and J by 6 bases, with 14 bases left in between. The germline V gene encodes CDR1 MGHRA and CDR2 YSYEKL. This CDR3 comprises 16 residues. The CDR3 sequence is CASSQRQSLVANVLTF. The CDR3 region has the DNA TGCGCCAGCAGCCAAAGACAGTCTCTAGTGGCCAACGTCCTGACTTTC.

This chain uses TRBV7-9 with TRBJ2-2; D unclear. This CDR3 is 16 amino acids long. CDR1 is SEHNR and CDR2 is FQNEAQ in the germline V gene (reference sequence). V lost 5 bases, J lost 2 bases, and 15 bases lay in between. The CDR3 here is CASSAWTAINTGELFF. The CDR3 nucleotides read TGTGCCAGCAGCGCCTGGACGGCTATAAACACCGGGGAGCTGTTTTTT.

This clonotype was seen repeatedly, ten times or more. CDR3: CASSHVYTDTQYF. The CDR3 DNA is TGTGCCAGCAGCCATGTGTACACAGATACGCAGTATTTT. This sequence joins TRBV3-1 and TRBJ2-3; D call uncertain. The CDR3 has 13 residues. The germline V gene has CDR1 LGHDT and CDR2 YNNKEL (reference sequence). V shed 3 bases and J shed 2 bases, with 6 bases lying between them.

In this sample, this clonotype turned up many times. For the CDR3, the DNA is TGCAGTGCAAAAGGGACAGGGGAGCTTCCCCTCCACTTT. Protein sequence: CSAKGTGELPLHF. The V call is TRBV20-1, the J call TRBJ1-6, with TRBD1 matching over 10 bases. CDR1 DFQATT and CDR2 SNEGSKA come from the germline V gene (reference sequence). This CDR3 is built from 13 residues. V was pared by 6 bases and J by 13 bases, with 9 bases of the junction left unmatched.

This clonotype was observed many times. The V gene is TRBV18, the J gene TRBJ2-1; the match to TRBD1 covers 7 bases. The CDR3 is 13 amino acids. Germline CDR1 KGHSH, CDR2 LQKENI. V trimming: 3 bases; J trimming: 6 bases; junction bases outside the gene matches: 2. CDR3 sequence: CASSPDRPNEQFF. CDR3 nucleotide sequence: TGTGCCAGCTCACCGGACAGGCCCAATGAGCAGTTCTTC.